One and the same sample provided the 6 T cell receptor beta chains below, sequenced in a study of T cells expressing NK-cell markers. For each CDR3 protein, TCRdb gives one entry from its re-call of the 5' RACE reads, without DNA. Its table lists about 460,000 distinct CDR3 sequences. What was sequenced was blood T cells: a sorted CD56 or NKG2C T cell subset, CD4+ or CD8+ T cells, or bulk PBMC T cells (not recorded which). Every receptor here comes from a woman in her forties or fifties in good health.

The CDR3 reads CSARAPGWLDNEQFF. The rearrangement joins TRBV20-1 to TRBJ2-1; lacking DNA, the TRBD2 call made by TCRdb goes unchecked. Germline CDR1 reads DFQATT; CDR2 reads SNEGSKA (reference sequence). CDR3 length: 15 residues.

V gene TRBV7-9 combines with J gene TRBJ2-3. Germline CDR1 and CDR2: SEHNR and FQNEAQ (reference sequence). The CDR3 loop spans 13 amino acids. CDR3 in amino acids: CASSLAEYGLSNF.

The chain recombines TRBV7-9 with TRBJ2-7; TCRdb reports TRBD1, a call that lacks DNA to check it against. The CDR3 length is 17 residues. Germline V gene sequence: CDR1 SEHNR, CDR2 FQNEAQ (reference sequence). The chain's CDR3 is CASSTRDRSNRYYEQYF.

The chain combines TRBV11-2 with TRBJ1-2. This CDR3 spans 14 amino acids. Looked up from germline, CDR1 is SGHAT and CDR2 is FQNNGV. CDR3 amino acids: CASSFRDSLSNYTF.

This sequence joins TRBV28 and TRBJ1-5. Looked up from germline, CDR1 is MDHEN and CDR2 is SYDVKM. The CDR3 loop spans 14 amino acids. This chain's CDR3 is CASSLGQKNQPQHF.

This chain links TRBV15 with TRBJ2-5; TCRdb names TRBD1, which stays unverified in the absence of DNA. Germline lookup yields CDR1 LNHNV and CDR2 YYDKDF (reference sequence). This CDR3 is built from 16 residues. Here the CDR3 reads CATSREGTGVIETQYF.